This record covers a single T cell receptor beta chain. Its antigen is as yet unknown. CDR1 SQVTM and CDR2 ANQGSEA come from the germline V gene. The length of the CDR3 is 13 residues. Approximately 320,000 cells per CD8+ T cell subset were flow-sorted in triplicate. The data were obtained in a study of CXCR3-negative and CXCR3-positive naive CD8 T cells. Whole-study results and caveats: Naive subsets did not differ in surface CD5, and the authors estimated TCR strength using properties of the TRB CDR3.

Preparation of TRB cDNA libraries relied on 5' RACE carrying UMI labels. TCRdb reprocessed the 5' RACE reads and reports one entry per CDR3 protein, with no DNA. The listing contains approximately 70,000 distinct CDR3 sequences. The chain links TRBV29-1 to TRBJ2-7. Specimen: naive CXCR3- CD8+ T cells from blood. Indicated subset: CD45RO-CCR7+CD27+CD95- naive CD8+ T cells lacking CXCR3 (TNR3-). This sequence originates from a human donor in good health. Some clones in this sample may be carry-over from other donors' samples. CDR3 amino acids: CSVEGKGPYEQYF.